The text below deals with one T cell receptor beta chain. Its antigen is unidentified. The data stem from a study of T cells expressing NK-cell markers. Across the whole study: Investigators obtained TCR beta repertoires from sorted CD3+CD56+NKG2C+, CD3+CD56+NKG2C- and CD3+CD56-NKG2C+ T cells. Seven of the eight sequenced donors were classified as HCMV-seropositive, and one was classified as seronegative.

The authors made TCR beta cDNA libraries by 5'RACE template switching. This switching added a universal primer site and UMIs. TCRdb re-called the 5' RACE reads; every CDR3 protein appears as one record, without DNA. This listing includes fewer than 400,000 distinct CDR3 sequences. Findings and caveats of the study: Leadership of the CD3+CD56-NKG2C+ fraction also belonged to these clonotypes in several donors.

From germline, CDR1 is SGHTA and CDR2 FQGNSA. CDR3 size: 14 residues. The receptor was derived from a man aged 18-75 years in good health. V and J are TRBV7-2 and TRBJ1-5; the TCRdb call, TRBD1, lacks DNA for checking. The material sequenced was blood T cells: a sorted CD56 or NKG2C T cell subset, CD4+ or CD8+ T cells, or bulk PBMC T cells (not recorded which). CDR3 protein: CASSPTGTDQPQHF.